This entry lists 19 T cell receptor beta chains sequenced from one sample in a study of T cell changes during pregnancy in multiple sclerosis. The assay was immunoSEQ multiplex PCR, and TCRdb's table has in-frame clones only and misses some. The sample records about 83,000 clones, roughly 96% being singletons. The specimen comprised peripheral blood, sampled in the second trimester of pregnancy. All receptors come from a female donor with multiple sclerosis, enrolled in a pregnancy study.

The chain uses TRBV14 and TRBJ1-2, with 8 bases lining up with TRBD1. The CDR3 totals 13 residues. Trimming took 4 bases from V and 8 from J; bases not matched to a gene: 6. Germline V gene lookup returns CDR1 SGHDN and CDR2 FVKESK. CDR3 protein: CASSPQTGDGYTF. CDR3 sequence (DNA): TGTGCCAGCAGCCCCCAGACAGGGGACGGCTACACCTTC.

The chain joins TRBV5-8 to TRBJ1-1; the match to TRBD1 covers 7 bases. Germline-derived CDR1 and CDR2 are SGHTS and YDEGEE. This CDR3 spans 15 amino acids. Trimming took 1 base from V and 4 from J; bases not matched to a gene: 7. DNA for the CDR3: TGTGCCAGCAGCTTGTCGCGGGACAGAAGCACTGAAGCTTTCTTT. Translated: CASSLSRDRSTEAFF.

The rearrangement uses TRBV21-1 and TRBJ2-3; no DNA check was done on the table's D call, TRBD2. TRBV21-1 is shown as a pseudogene. This CDR3 region has 19 residues. The CDR3 region is CASSKPGLAGTPPADTQYF. In DNA, the CDR3 is TGTGCCAGCAGCAAGCCGGGACTAGCGGGAACCCCCCCGGCGGATACGCAGTATTTT.

The J gene is TRBJ2-5, the V gene TRBV7-2, with 12 bases fitting TRBD2. This CDR3 contains 16 residues. The junction had 9 bases not matched to a gene; V was cut back by 5 bases and J by 5 bases. Germline CDR1 SGHTA, CDR2 FQGNSA. The CDR3 spells CASSTRTSGMGETQYF. In DNA form, the CDR3 reads TGTGCCAGCAGCACTCGGACTAGCGGGATGGGTGAGACCCAGTACTTC.

The V and J genes are TRBV6-6 and TRBJ2-2, with TRBD2 matching 14 bases. The length of the CDR3 is 15 residues. Germline V CDR1 and CDR2: MNHNY, SVGAGI (reference sequence). Unmatched junction bases numbered 5, after V lost 5 bases and J lost 9 bases. The CDR3 region is CASSPGLAGDWELFF. CDR3 bases: TGTGCCAGCAGTCCGGGACTAGCGGGAGATTGGGAGCTGTTTTTT.

The rearrangement joins TRBV7-2 to TRBJ2-3, with D unclear. Germline values: CDR1 SGHTA, CDR2 FQGNSA. V was trimmed by 4 bases and J by 5 bases, leaving 10 bases between them. The CDR3 sequence is 13 residues long. The chain's CDR3 is CASSSRRKDTQYF. The DNA of the CDR3 is TGTGCCAGCAGCTCGAGAAGAAAAGATACGCAGTATTTT.

The chain has TRBV2 and TRBJ2-6; the match to TRBD1 covers 8 bases. The V segment lost 6 bases and the J segment 1 base; nucleotides outside the gene matches: 11. From germline, CDR1 is SNHLY and CDR2 FYNNEI. CDR3 length: 18 amino acids. The CDR3 DNA reads as TGTGCCAGCAGCGGGACAGGCACTCTGGGATCTGGGGCCAACGTCCTGACTTTC. This sequence encodes CASSGTGTLGSGANVLTF.

The chain carries TRBV11-2 and TRBJ1-2; 9 bases are a match to TRBD1. Per germline, CDR1 SGHAT and CDR2 FQNNGV. CDR3 length equals 15 residues. Germline trimming cut 0 bases from V and 6 bases from J; bases unmatched to any gene: 5. The CDR3, as DNA: TGTGCCAGCAGCTTAGATCCCACAGGGGGCAATGGCTACACCTTC. This codes for CASSLDPTGGNGYTF. Using reference TRBV11-2 and TRBJ1-2 for the parts outside the CDR3, the full variable domain is EAGVAQSPRYKIIEKRQSVAFWCNPISGHATLYWYQQILGQGPKLLIQFQNNGVVDDSQLPKDRFSAERLKGVDSTLKIQPAKLEDSAVYLCASSLDPTGGNGYTFGSGTRLTVV.

The chain uses TRBV5-1 and TRBJ1-5; D possibly corresponds to TRBD1 (6 bases). The CDR3 contains 15 residues. Deletions cut 4 bases from V and 5 bases from J, with 16 bases between. CDR1 and CDR2 from the germline V gene are SGHRS and YFSETQ. CDR3: CASSPSGGGHQPQHF. CDR3 nucleotide sequence: TGCGCCAGCAGCCCCTCGGGGGGGGGCCATCAGCCCCAGCATTTT. The full variable domain, its missing parts supplied by reference TRBV5-1 and TRBJ1-5, is KAGVTQTPRYLIKTRGQQVTLSCSPISGHRSVSWYQQTPGQGLQFLFEYFSETQRNKGNFPGRFSGRQFSNSRSEMNVSTLELGDSALYLCASSPSGGGHQPQHFGDGTRLSIL.

V is TRBV7-9 and J is TRBJ2-7, with a possible D match to TRBD1 (5 bases). V was trimmed by 4 bases and J by 4 bases, leaving 11 bases between them. Germline loops: CDR1 SEHNR, CDR2 FQNEAQ (reference sequence). The CDR3 is 13 amino acids. The CDR3 spells CASSSTDSYEQYF. For the CDR3, the DNA is TGTGCCAGCAGCTCCACTGACAGTTACGAGCAGTACTTC.

J is TRBJ1-2 and V is TRBV30; D may be TRBD1 (5 bases). Per germline, CDR1 GTSNPN and CDR2 SVGIG (reference sequence). This CDR3 is 15 amino acids long. V was clipped by 3 bases and J by 5 bases, with 19 bases between them. Here the CDR3 DNA reads TGTGCCTGGAGGTCCTTGGGGGGTGGAGGATATGGCTACACCTTC. Protein sequence: CAWRSLGGGGYGYTF.

The chain combines TRBV11-3 with TRBJ2-1; 7 nucleotides line up with TRBD1. The CDR3 consists of 14 residues. V lost 4 bases, J lost 7 bases, and 7 bases stayed unmatched. The germline CDR1 and CDR2 sequences are SGHNT and YENEEA. The CDR3 sequence is CASSSGQSSNEQFF. CDR3 nucleotide sequence: TGTGCCAGCAGCTCGGGACAGTCCTCTAATGAGCAGTTCTTC.

The CDR3, as DNA: TGCGCCAGCAGCTACGGGACTAGCGGAAACAATGAGCAGTTCTTC. It encodes CASSYGTSGNNEQFF. The chain is built from TRBV5-1 and TRBJ2-1; 11 positions agree with TRBD2. V was pared by 3 bases and J by 5 bases, with 4 bases of the junction left unmatched. The length of the CDR3 is 15 residues. CDR1 is SGHRS, CDR2 YFSETQ, per germline.

The chain carries TRBV11-1 and TRBJ2-5; weak D call: TRBD2 (6 bases). This CDR3 comprises 14 residues. Germline assignment: CDR1 SGHAT and CDR2 FQDESV (reference sequence). Trimming cost V 5 bases and J 3 bases, with 13 bases left between them. CDR3 region: CASSRDFREETQYF. The CDR3 nucleotides read TGTGCCAGCAGCCGGGACTTTAGGGAAGAGACCCAGTACTTC.

The chain joins TRBV25-1 to TRBJ2-1; D is perhaps TRBD1 (5 bases). V lost 5 bases, J lost 10 bases, and 15 bases lay in between. CDR3 length: 13 residues. Germline values: CDR1 MGHDK, CDR2 SYGVNS. This CDR3 reads CASSLQGWAEQFF. CDR3 bases: TGTGCCAGCAGTCTCCAGGGATGGGCGGAGCAGTTCTTC. Full variable domain (missing parts from reference TRBV25-1 and TRBJ2-1): EADIYQTPRYLVIGTGKKITLECSQTMGHDKMYWYQQDPGMELHLIHYSYGVNSTEKGDLSSESTVSRIRTEHFPLTLESARPSHTSQYLCASSLQGWAEQFFGPGTRLTVL.

The chain recombines TRBV9 with TRBJ1-4, with 10 bases lining up with TRBD1. Per the germline V gene, CDR1 is SGDLS and CDR2 is YYNGEE. This CDR3 spans 15 amino acids. The J segment lost 7 bases and the V segment lost 4 bases, leaving 7 bases of the junction unmatched. This chain's CDR3 is CASSSQTGGGEKLFF. CDR3 nucleotide sequence: TGTGCCAGCAGCTCCCAGACAGGGGGCGGTGAAAAACTGTTTTTT. Together with reference TRBV9 and TRBJ1-4, the CDR3 gives the full variable domain: DSGVTQTPKHLITATGQRVTLRCSPRSGDLSVYWYQQSLDQGLQFLIQYYNGEERAKGNILERFSAQQFPDLHSELNLSSLELGDSALYFCASSSQTGGGEKLFFGSGTQLSVL.

The rearrangement links TRBV5-1 to TRBJ2-7; TRBD1 aligns across 10 bases. This CDR3 contains 15 residues. Germline trimming cut 0 bases from V and 2 bases from J; bases unmatched to any gene: 2. The germline V gene has CDR1 SGHRS and CDR2 YFSETQ. The CDR3 reads CASSLGQGAAYEQYF. As DNA, the CDR3 is TGCGCCAGCAGCTTGGGACAGGGGGCGGCCTACGAGCAGTACTTC.

V gene TRBV6-1 combines with J gene TRBJ2-3, with TRBD2 matching over 9 bases. The CDR3 has 14 residues. V lost 5 bases to trimming and J lost 4 bases; unmatched junction nucleotides: 4. CDR1 and CDR2 (germline): MNHNS, SASEGT. The chain's CDR3 is CASSPGLASDTQYF. In DNA, the CDR3 is TGTGCCAGCAGTCCGGGACTAGCATCAGATACGCAGTATTTT.

The chain combines TRBV5-4 with TRBJ1-2; possibly TRBD1 for D (5 bases). Per germline, CDR1 SGHNT and CDR2 YYREEE (reference sequence). V was cut by 3 bases and J by 6 bases, with 15 bases left in between. CDR3 length: 14 amino acids. In DNA form, the CDR3 reads TGTGCCAGCAGCTGGGGGAGGCAGGGAAATGGCTACACCTTC. Its protein is CASSWGRQGNGYTF. The whole variable domain, filled in from reference TRBV5-4 and TRBJ1-2, reads ETGVTQSPTHLIKTRGQQVTLRCSSQSGHNTVSWYQQALGQGPQFIFQYYREEENGRGNFPPRFSGLQFPNYSSELNVNALELDDSALYLCASSWGRQGNGYTFGSGTRLTVV.